A single sample is the source of the 21 T cell receptor beta chains below, sequenced in a study of shared clonotypes between healthy human individuals. Libraries were prepared by immunoSEQ multiplex PCR; TCRdb keeps only in-frame clonotypes and omits some of them. Here the sample spans 2.5 million or so clones, approximately 94% being singletons. The sample consisted of naive CD4+ T cells sorted from blood. Subset meaning: CD45RA+ positively selected. These TCRs come from a man younger than 35 in good health.

This clone has only a few counts. Other DNA sequences within the sample encode an identical CDR3. The chain is built from TRBV11-2 and TRBJ2-7, with 16 bases lining up with TRBD2. The CDR3 spans 15 residues. Trimming removed 3 bases from V and 4 bases from J; junction bases left unmatched: 0. Per the germline V gene, CDR1 is SGHAT and CDR2 is FQNNGV. Here the CDR3 reads CASSLGLAGGYEQYF. CDR3 nucleotide sequence: TGTGCCAGCAGCTTGGGACTAGCGGGAGGGTACGAGCAGTACTTC.

The chain is built from TRBV6-6 and TRBJ1-3, with D maybe TRBD1 (6 bases). Germline lookup yields CDR1 MNHNY and CDR2 SVGAGI (reference sequence). This CDR3 region has 15 residues. Trimming left V 11 bases short and J 0 bases short, with 17 bases between. The chain's CDR3 is CAATGGKGSGNTIYF. The DNA of the CDR3 is TGTGCCGCCACCGGGGGCAAGGGCTCTGGAAACACCATATATTTT.

V is TRBV5-4 and J is TRBJ2-2; 9 bases match TRBD1. Trimming cost V 4 bases and J 2 bases; bases outside gene matches: 3. Germline V gene lookup returns CDR1 SGHNT and CDR2 YYREEE (reference sequence). The CDR3 runs to 15 residues. DNA for the CDR3: TGTGCCAGCAGCGCGACAGGGGGTAACACCGGGGAGCTGTTTTTT. This encodes CASSATGGNTGELFF.

V usage is TRBV10-1 and J usage is TRBJ2-6; 8 bases align to TRBD2. The CDR3 is made up of 14 amino acids. The germline CDR1 and CDR2 sequences are WNHNN and SYGVQD (reference sequence). Germline trimming cut 6 bases from V and 4 bases from J; bases unmatched to any gene: 2. The CDR3 here is CASSGRGGANVLTF. The CDR3 DNA is TGCGCCAGCAGCGGGAGGGGGGGGGCCAACGTCCTGACTTTC.

To note about this clone: Other DNA variants within this sample encode the same CDR3. The rearrangement links TRBV30 to TRBJ2-3, with no clear D. Trimming took off 3 bases at V and 5 bases at J, with 6 bases between the two ends. Germline V gives CDR1 GTSNPN, CDR2 SVGIG (reference sequence). The CDR3 consists of 11 residues. The CDR3 DNA sequence: TGTGCCTGGAGCGCGGAAGATACGCAGTATTTT. It specifies CAWSAEDTQYF.

J is TRBJ2-5 and V is TRBV5-1; D possibly corresponds to TRBD2 (6 bases). The CDR3 length is 13 residues. Trimming cost V 4 bases and J 4 bases, with 11 bases left between them. Germline V gene lookup returns CDR1 SGHRS and CDR2 YFSETQ. The CDR3 nucleotides are TGCGCCAGCAGCCCTAGCGCTGGAGAGACCCAGTACTTC. It codes for CASSPSAGETQYF.

The CDR3 is CASSLTGTRVADTQYF. The CDR3 DNA follows: TGTGCCAGCAGCTTAACCGGGACTAGGGTAGCAGATACGCAGTATTTT. The chain recombines TRBV7-3 with TRBJ2-3; 8 nucleotides line up with TRBD2. The germline V gene has CDR1 SGHTA and CDR2 FQGTGA. After removal of 0 bases from V and 4 bases from J, the junction contained 6 bases not matched to a gene. The CDR3 runs to 16 residues.

This chain uses TRBV6-5 with TRBJ1-4; 8 bases align to TRBD1. V lost 6 bases to trimming and J lost 8 bases; unmatched junction nucleotides: 5. CDR3 length: 13 amino acids. Germline loops: CDR1 MNHEY, CDR2 SVGAGI. CDR3 protein: CASRPQGAEKLFF. The CDR3 DNA sequence: TGTGCCAGCAGACCGCAGGGGGCGGAAAAACTGTTTTTT.

The chain combines TRBV4-2 with TRBJ2-5, with D uncertain. CDR3 length equals 13 residues. Germline V lookup: CDR1 LGHNA, CDR2 YNFKEQ. V was shortened by 4 bases and J by 4 bases, with 10 bases between the two germline ends. CDR3 residues: CASSPGGTETQYF. Here the CDR3 DNA reads TGTGCCAGCAGCCCTGGTGGCACAGAGACCCAGTACTTC.

The gene calls are TRBV5-5 and TRBJ1-2; D might be TRBD1 (6 bases). In germline, CDR1 is SGHKS, CDR2 YYEKEE (reference sequence). This CDR3 region has 16 residues. V was trimmed by 1 base and J by 2 bases, leaving 15 bases between them. In nucleotides, the CDR3 is TGTGCCAGCAGCTTGCCCCCTAGTACAGGGAACTATGGCTACACCTTC. This gives the protein CASSLPPSTGNYGYTF.

The genes are TRBV14 and TRBJ1-1; maybe TRBD1 (5 bases). Germline assignment: CDR1 SGHDN and CDR2 FVKESK. The CDR3 totals 14 residues. V lost 0 bases to trimming and J lost 10 bases, with 15 bases between them. The CDR3, as DNA: TGTGCCAGCAGCCAAGAGGTTGAGACAGCTAGAGCTTTCTTT. It translates to CASSQEVETARAFF.

This chain uses TRBV5-1 with TRBJ2-3; perhaps TRBD2 as D (7 bases). Trimming removed 1 base from V and 4 bases from J, with 16 bases in between. The CDR3 spans 16 residues. Germline V gene data show CDR1 as SGHRS and CDR2 as YFSETQ. The CDR3 spells CASSLRRGHSPDTQYF. CDR3 sequence (DNA): TGCGCCAGCAGCTTGAGGCGGGGGCACTCCCCAGATACGCAGTATTTT.

This clone came up once. Other DNA sequences of this sample code for an identical CDR3. The chain combines TRBV10-3 with TRBJ2-5, with a possible D match to TRBD2 (6 bases). The V gene's germline CDR1 is ENHRY and CDR2 SYGVKD. The V and J ends lost 2 bases and 3 bases respectively, with 10 bases between them. The CDR3 has 14 residues. CDR3 nucleotides: TGTGCCATCAGTGAGGGAGGAGGGGAAGAGACCCAGTACTTC. Its translation: CAISEGGGEETQYF.

This sequence joins TRBV30 and TRBJ1-1; the match to TRBD1 covers 7 bases. In germline, CDR1 is GTSNPN, CDR2 SVGIG (reference sequence). Trimming removed 8 bases from V and 5 bases from J; junction bases left unmatched: 11. The CDR3 is made up of 13 amino acids. The CDR3 region has the DNA TGTGCCGGTTTGACAGGGAGAAGGACTGAAGCTTTCTTT. Translated: CAGLTGRRTEAFF.

This chain joins TRBV4-3 and TRBJ2-1; TRBD1 matches 7 bases. The CDR3 extends over 12 amino acids. The V segment lost 1 base and the J segment 10 bases; nucleotides outside the gene matches: 1. From germline, CDR1 is LGHNA and CDR2 YSLEER. The CDR3 spells CASSQARGEQFF. The CDR3 DNA reads TGCGCCAGCAGCCAAGCCAGGGGGGAGCAGTTCTTC.

CDR3 sequence: CASSTGTFEQYF. The CDR3 coding sequence is TGTGCCAGCAGCACCGGGACTTTTGAGCAGTACTTC. The chain links TRBV5-5 to TRBJ2-7; D is perhaps TRBD2 (6 bases). The CDR3 is 12 amino acids. The germline V gene has CDR1 SGHKS and CDR2 YYEKEE (reference sequence). V shed 4 bases and J shed 7 bases, with 12 bases lying between them.

In the case of this clone: At the DNA level, this CDR3 is encoded by other sequences in the same sample as well. Here the CDR3 reads CASSGETQYF. DNA for the CDR3: TGTGCCAGCTCTGGGGAGACCCAGTACTTC. The chain carries TRBV18 and TRBJ2-5; D gene uncertain. V lost 6 bases to trimming and J lost 5 bases, with 4 bases between them. This CDR3 spans 10 amino acids. CDR1 KGHSH and CDR2 LQKENI come from the germline V gene. The full variable domain, its missing parts supplied by reference TRBV18 and TRBJ2-5, is NAGVMQNPRHLVRRRGQEARLRCSPMKGHSHVYWYRQLPEEGLKFMVYLQKENIIDESGMPKERFSAEFPKEGPSILRIQQVVRGDSAAYFCASSGETQYFGPGTRLLVL.

CDR3 DNA sequence: TGCGCCAGCAGCACCCGACCGAACTATGGGACTTACGGGGATACGCAGTATTTT. It specifies CASSTRPNYGTYGDTQYF. The chain has TRBV5-1 and TRBJ2-3; a weak D match, TRBD2 (6 bases). Germline V CDR1 and CDR2: SGHRS, YFSETQ. Between the trimmed V and J ends, which lost 4 bases and 6 bases, there was a span of 27 bases. This CDR3 is built from 18 residues.

V gene TRBV18 combines with J gene TRBJ1-5, with TRBD1 matching over 7 bases. The CDR3 consists of 17 residues. The junction had 7 bases not matched to a gene; V was cut back by 2 bases and J by 0 bases. The V gene's germline CDR1 is KGHSH and CDR2 LQKENI. The CDR3 DNA reads TGTGCCAGCTCACCAGATCGACAGGGTTATAGCAATCAGCCCCAGCATTTT. Translation gives CASSPDRQGYSNQPQHF.

The chain couples TRBV2 to TRBJ2-1, with a weak D call TRBD2 (6 bases). This CDR3 is built from 17 residues. The germline gives CDR1 SNHLY, CDR2 FYNNEI. V lost 2 bases to trimming and J lost 9 bases, with 23 bases between them. Here the CDR3 reads CASSEISTGVRWSEQFF. The CDR3, as DNA: TGTGCCAGCAGTGAAATATCTACGGGGGTTAGGTGGAGTGAGCAGTTCTTC.

The gene calls are TRBV18 and TRBJ2-5; 7 bases fit TRBD2. V trimming: 6 bases; J trimming: 0 bases; junction bases outside the gene matches: 7. Germline CDR1 and CDR2: KGHSH and LQKENI. The length of the CDR3 is 15 residues. The CDR3 is CASSGMTSNQETQYF. The CDR3 DNA reads as TGTGCCAGCTCCGGGATGACTAGCAACCAAGAGACCCAGTACTTC.